A selection of T cell receptor beta chains follows, all from one sample in a study of T cells in Graves' hyperthyroidism and ophthalmopathy. TCRdb redid the calling of the multiplex PCR reads with MiXCR, one entry per CDR3 protein. The profile covers 500,000 to 650,000 distinct CDR3 sequences, with 14% appearing a single time and under 15% taken by the ten largest. The specimen sequenced was blood. These TCRs come from a woman between 45 and 65 years old with Graves' ophthalmopathy. Each CDR3 is given with its conserved first and last residue. D genes are given only for firm matches. Clone size is stated in some rows and not others, as once, few, many or a class when expanded.

>.|TRBJ1-2|many|TRBV2|12
TGTGCCCTACGGGGCGGCCGCTATGGCTACACCTTC
CALRGGRYGYTF
>TRBD2|TRBJ2-1|.|TRBV27|18
TGTGCCAGCAACAATTACCCCCCTCGGACTAGCGAGCCTAATGAGCAGTTCTTC
CASNNYPPRTSEPNEQFF
>.|TRBJ2-4|many|TRBV3-1|16
TGTGCCAGCAGCCAATTTGGGGGGGCGAATACCCCCGATCAGTACTTC
CASSQFGGANTPDQYF
>.|TRBJ1-5|.|TRBV4-1|16
TGCGCCAGCAGCCCTCGCCACGCCGGAAGCAATCAGCCCCAGCATTTT
CASSPRHAGSNQPQHF
>.|TRBJ1-5|many|TRBV28|15
TGTGCCAGCAGTAATCGACGGGGGGCTAATCAGCCCCAGCATTTT
CASSNRRGANQPQHF
>TRBD2|TRBJ2-1|many|TRBV20-1|14
TGCAGTGCTGGGACTAGCGGGAGGGCGCATGAGCAGTTCTTC
CSAGTSGRAHEQFF
>.|TRBJ1-4|many|TRBV28|15
TGTGCCAGCAGTACACCAGGAGGGACTAATGAAAAACTGTTTTTT
CASSTPGGTNEKLFF
>TRBD2|TRBJ2-1|few|TRBV20-1|18
TGCAGTGCTAGAGAAGGTAGCGGGAGGTCCGCCGAGTACAATGAGCAGTTCTTC
CSAREGSGRSAEYNEQFF
>TRBD1|TRBJ1-1|many|TRBV28|15
TGTGCCAGCAGTTCTCCGGGACAGGGGAACACTGAAGCTTTCTTT
CASSSPGQGNTEAFF
>TRBD1|TRBJ1-6|.|TRBV5-6|16
TGTGCCAGCAGCTTGGGTAGGGGGCGTAACAATTCACCCCTCCACTTT
CASSLGRGRNNSPLHF
>.|TRBJ2-3|many|TRBV2|15
TGTGCCAGCAGTGAATCGGGAGTAGCCCCAGATACGCAGTATTTT
CASSESGVAPDTQYF
>.|TRBJ2-2|.|TRBV4-3|18
TGCGCCAGCAGCCAAGATTTATGGGGCGGGGCGAACACCGGGGAGCTGTTTTTT
CASSQDLWGGANTGELFF
>TRBD2|TRBJ2-5|many|TRBV3-1|16
TGTGCCAGCAGCCGAGGACTAGGGGCTTACCAAGAGACCCAGTACTTC
CASSRGLGAYQETQYF
>TRBD2|TRBJ2-1|.|TRBV5-1|18
TGCGCCAGCAGCTTGCTTCCAAAGACTAGCTACGACGTCCATGAGCAGTTCTTC
CASSLLPKTSYDVHEQFF
>.|TRBJ2-7|.|TRBV20-1|13
TGCAGTGCTAGAGATGAGGGAACCTACGAGCAGTACTTC
CSARDEGTYEQYF
>.|TRBJ2-5|few|TRBV6-2/TRBV6-3|15
TGTGCCAGCAGTTACTCGCAGGACAGTGAAGAGACCCAGTACTTC
CASSYSQDSEETQYF
>.|TRBJ2-3|many|TRBV7-2|16
TGTGCCAGCAGCTTAGGCAGGGCGTATGGCACAGATACGCAGTATTTT
CASSLGRAYGTDTQYF
>.|TRBJ2-5|.|TRBV3-1|11
TGTGCCAGCAGCCAGGGGGAGACCCAGCACTTC
CASSQGETQHF
>TRBD2|TRBJ2-7|.|TRBV9|16
TGTGCCAGCAGCGTCCGGCTAGCGGGAGGGCCGAGTGAGCAGTACTTC
CASSVRLAGGPSEQYF
>.|TRBJ2-2|many|TRBV29-1|13
TGCAGCGTTGAGGGACAGAACACCGGGGAGCTGTTTTTT
CSVEGQNTGELFF
>.|TRBJ2-5|.|TRBV7-9|12
TGTGCCAGCAGCTCGGGATCGGAGACCCAGTACTTC
CASSSGSETQYF
>TRBD1|TRBJ2-2|many|TRBV10-3|13
TGTGCCATCAGTGGACAGGGCGCCGGGGAGCTGTTTTTT
CAISGQGAGELFF
>TRBD1|TRBJ1-5|many|TRBV7-8|15
TGTGCCAGCAGCTTACCGACAGGGGCTGGCCAGCCCCAGCATTTT
CASSLPTGAGQPQHF
>.|TRBJ1-3|few|TRBV11-2|15
TGTGCCAGCAGCTTGGGGACACTCTCTGGAAACACCATATATTTT
CASSLGTLSGNTIYF
>.|TRBJ2-3|few|TRBV4-3|17
TGCGCCAGCAGCCGGGAATTAGCGGCCCCAAGCACAGATACGCAGTATTTT
CASSRELAAPSTDTQYF
>.|TRBJ2-1|many|TRBV7-9|13
TGTGCCAGCAGCTACAGGGAGTACAATGAGCAGTTCTTC
CASSYREYNEQFF
>.|TRBJ2-7|many|TRBV9|17
TGTGCCAGCAGCGTAGAGGAGGGGGCACGGTTGACCTACGAGCAGTACTTC
CASSVEEGARLTYEQYF
>TRBD2|TRBJ2-1|once|TRBV27|14
TGTGCCAGCAGTTCCGCTAGCGGAAACAATGAGCAGTTCTTC
CASSSASGNNEQFF
>TRBD2|TRBJ2-7|many|TRBV7-2|19
TGTGCCAGCAGCTTAACGGGACTAGCGGGAGGGCCCTCTCTCTACGAGCAGTACTTC
CASSLTGLAGGPSLYEQYF
>.|TRBJ2-5|few|TRBV6-2/TRBV6-3|16
TGTGCCAGCAGACACTACGCGGGACGGTACCAAGAGACCCAGTACTTC
CASRHYAGRYQETQYF
>TRBD2|TRBJ2-2|few|TRBV20-1|15
TGCAGTGCTAGGACTAGCGGGAGGGAGTCCGGGGAGCTGTTTTTT
CSARTSGRESGELFF
>TRBD2|TRBJ2-3|few|TRBV24-1|16
TGTGCCACCAGTGATTTGCTTAGCGGGAGAGGGGATACGCAGTATTTT
CATSDLLSGRGDTQYF
>.|TRBJ2-1|many|TRBV30|16
TGTGCCTGGAGTGTACCGACCCCCCGGCTCTACAATGAGCAGTTCTTC
CAWSVPTPRLYNEQFF
>.|TRBJ2-7|.|TRBV7-2|17
TGTGCCAGCAGCTCACACCTCGGACGGGAATACTCCTACGAGCAGTACTTC
CASSSHLGREYSYEQYF
>.|TRBJ1-1|.|TRBV28|10
TGTGCCTTAGGGGCGGGTGAAGCTTTCTTT
CALGAGEAFF
>TRBD1|TRBJ1-5|few|TRBV2|16
TGTGCCAGCACTTTAGGAGGGACAGGGGTGGGCCAGCCCCAGCATTTT
CASTLGGTGVGQPQHF
>TRBD2|TRBJ2-3|.|TRBV14|15
TGTGCCAGCTCAGGGCTAGCGGATTTCACAGATACGCAGTATTTT
CASSGLADFTDTQYF
>TRBD1|TRBJ2-3|many|TRBV10-3|17
TGTGCCATCAGTGTTGGGACAGGGGTGGGATACACAGATACGCAGTATTTT
CAISVGTGVGYTDTQYF
>.|TRBJ1-1|many|TRBV6-1|13
TGTGCCAGCAGGAGATTCATGAACACTGAAGCTTTCTTT
CASRRFMNTEAFF
>.|TRBJ2-7|few|TRBV10-3|12
TGTGCCATCAGTGAACCAGCGCGCGAGCAGTACTTC
CAISEPAREQYF